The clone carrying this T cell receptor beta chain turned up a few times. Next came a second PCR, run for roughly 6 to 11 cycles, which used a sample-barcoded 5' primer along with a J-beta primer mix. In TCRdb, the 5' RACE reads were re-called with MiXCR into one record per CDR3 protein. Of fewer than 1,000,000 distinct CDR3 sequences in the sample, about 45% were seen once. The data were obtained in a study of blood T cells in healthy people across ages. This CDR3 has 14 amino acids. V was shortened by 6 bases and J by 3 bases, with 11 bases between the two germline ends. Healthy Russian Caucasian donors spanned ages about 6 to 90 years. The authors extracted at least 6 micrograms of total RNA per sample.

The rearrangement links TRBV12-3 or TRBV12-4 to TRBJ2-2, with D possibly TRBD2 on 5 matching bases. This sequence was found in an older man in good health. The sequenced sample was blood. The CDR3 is CASSPGRDTGELFF. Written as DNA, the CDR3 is TGTGCCAGCAGCCCCGGGCGGGACACCGGGGAGCTGTTTTTT.